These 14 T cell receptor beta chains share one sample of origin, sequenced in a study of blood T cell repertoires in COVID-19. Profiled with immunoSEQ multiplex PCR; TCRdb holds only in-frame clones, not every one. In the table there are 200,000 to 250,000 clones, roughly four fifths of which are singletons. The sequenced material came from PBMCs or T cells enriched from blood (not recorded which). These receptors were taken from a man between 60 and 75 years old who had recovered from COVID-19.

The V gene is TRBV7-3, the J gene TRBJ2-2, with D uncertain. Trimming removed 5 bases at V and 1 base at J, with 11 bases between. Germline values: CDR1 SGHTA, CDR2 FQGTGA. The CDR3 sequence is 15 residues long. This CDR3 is CASSHGWRNTGELFF. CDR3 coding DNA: TGTGCCAGCAGCCACGGGTGGCGGAACACCGGGGAGCTGTTTTTT.

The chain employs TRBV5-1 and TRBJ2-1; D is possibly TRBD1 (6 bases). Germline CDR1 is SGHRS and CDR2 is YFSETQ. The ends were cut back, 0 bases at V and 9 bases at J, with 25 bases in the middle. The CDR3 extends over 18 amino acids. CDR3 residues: CASSLEPTGSIGIIEQFF. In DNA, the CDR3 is TGCGCCAGCAGCTTGGAACCGACAGGATCCATCGGTATTATTGAGCAGTTCTTC.

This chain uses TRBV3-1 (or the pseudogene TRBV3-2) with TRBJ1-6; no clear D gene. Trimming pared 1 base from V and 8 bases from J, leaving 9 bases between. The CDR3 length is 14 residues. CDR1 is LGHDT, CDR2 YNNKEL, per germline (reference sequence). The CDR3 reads CASSQATFYSPLHF. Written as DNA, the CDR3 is TGTGCCAGCAGCCAAGCGACATTTTATTCACCCCTCCACTTT.

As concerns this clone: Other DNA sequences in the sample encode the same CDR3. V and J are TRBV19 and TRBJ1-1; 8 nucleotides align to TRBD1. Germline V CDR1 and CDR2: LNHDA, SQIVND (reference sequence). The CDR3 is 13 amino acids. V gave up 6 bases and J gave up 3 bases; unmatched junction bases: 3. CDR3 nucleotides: TGTGCCAGTAGGACGACAGGGGACACTGAAGCTTTCTTT. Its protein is CASRTTGDTEAFF.

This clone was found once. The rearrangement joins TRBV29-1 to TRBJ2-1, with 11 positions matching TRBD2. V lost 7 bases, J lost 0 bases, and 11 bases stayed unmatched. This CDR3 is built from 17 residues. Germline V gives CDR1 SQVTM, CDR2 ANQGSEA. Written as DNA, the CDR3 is TGCAGCGCCGGGGAGCTAGCGGGGGGCCTCTCCTACAATGAGCAGTTCTTC. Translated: CSAGELAGGLSYNEQFF.

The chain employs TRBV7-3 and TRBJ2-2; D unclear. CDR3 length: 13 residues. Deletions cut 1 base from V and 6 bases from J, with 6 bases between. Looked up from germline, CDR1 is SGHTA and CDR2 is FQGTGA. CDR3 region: CASSLRSAGELFF. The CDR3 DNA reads TGTGCCAGCAGCTTAAGGAGCGCCGGGGAGCTGTTTTTT. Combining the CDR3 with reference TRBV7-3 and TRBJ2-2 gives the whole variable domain GAGVSQTPSNKVTEKGKYVELRCDPISGHTALYWYRQSLGQGPEFLIYFQGTGAADDSGLPNDRFFAVRPEGSVSTLKIQRTERGDSAVYLCASSLRSAGELFFGEGSRLTVL.

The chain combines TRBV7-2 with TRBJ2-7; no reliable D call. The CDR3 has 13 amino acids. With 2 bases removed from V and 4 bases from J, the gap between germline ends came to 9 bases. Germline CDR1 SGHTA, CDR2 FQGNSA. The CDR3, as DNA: TGTGCCAGCAGCTTACCGGGTGTATACGAGCAGTACTTC. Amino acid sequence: CASSLPGVYEQYF.

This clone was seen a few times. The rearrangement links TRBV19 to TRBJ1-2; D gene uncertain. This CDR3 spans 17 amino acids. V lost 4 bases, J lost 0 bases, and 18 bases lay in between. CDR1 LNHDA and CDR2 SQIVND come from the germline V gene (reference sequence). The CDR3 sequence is CASSTRPSGGSNYGYTF. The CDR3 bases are TGTGCCAGTAGTACACGCCCCTCGGGCGGGTCTAACTATGGCTACACCTTC. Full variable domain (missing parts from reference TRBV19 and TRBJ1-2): DGGITQSPKYLFRKEGQNVTLSCEQNLNHDAMYWYRQDPGQGLRLIYYSQIVNDFQKGDIAEGYSVSREKKESFPLTVTSAQKNPTAFYLCASSTRPSGGSNYGYTFGSGTRLTVV.

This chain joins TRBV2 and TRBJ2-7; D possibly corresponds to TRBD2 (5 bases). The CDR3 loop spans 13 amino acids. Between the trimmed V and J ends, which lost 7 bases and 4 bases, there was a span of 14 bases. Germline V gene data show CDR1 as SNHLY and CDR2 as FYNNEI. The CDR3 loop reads CASTGYSLYEQYF. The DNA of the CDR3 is TGTGCCAGCACGGGGTATAGTTTGTACGAGCAGTACTTC. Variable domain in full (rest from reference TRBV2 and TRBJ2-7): EPEVTQTPSHQVTQMGQEVILRCVPISNHLYFYWYRQILGQKVEFLVSFYNNEISEKSEIFDDQFSVERPDGSNFTLKIRSTKLEDSAMYFCASTGYSLYEQYFGPGTRLTVT.

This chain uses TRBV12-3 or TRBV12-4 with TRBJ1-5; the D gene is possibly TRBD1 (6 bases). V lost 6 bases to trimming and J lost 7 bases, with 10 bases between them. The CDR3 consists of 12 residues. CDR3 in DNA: TGTGCCAGCAGCTCAGGGGAACAGCCCCAGCATTTT. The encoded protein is CASSSGEQPQHF.

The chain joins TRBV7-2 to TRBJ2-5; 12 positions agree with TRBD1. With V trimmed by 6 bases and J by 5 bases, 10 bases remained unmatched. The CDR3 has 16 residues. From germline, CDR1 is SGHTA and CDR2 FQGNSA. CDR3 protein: CASRRPGQGAGETQYF. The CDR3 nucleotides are TGTGCCAGCAGACGTCCGGGACAGGGGGCCGGGGAGACCCAGTACTTC.

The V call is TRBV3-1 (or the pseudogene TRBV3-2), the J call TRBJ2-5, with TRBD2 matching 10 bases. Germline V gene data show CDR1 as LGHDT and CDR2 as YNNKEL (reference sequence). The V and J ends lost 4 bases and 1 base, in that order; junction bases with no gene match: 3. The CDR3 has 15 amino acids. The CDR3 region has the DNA TGTGCCAGCAGCCCAGCGGGGGGGCCCCAAGAGACCCAGTACTTC. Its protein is CASSPAGGPQETQYF.

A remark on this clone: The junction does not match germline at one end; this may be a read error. The chain's CDR3 is CASSLAPGGPGSTDTQYF. The DNA of the CDR3 is TGTGCTAGCAGCTTAGCACCCGGAGGGCCCGGCAGTACAGATACGCAGTATTTT. The chain joins TRBV7-7 to TRBJ2-3; tentative D call: TRBD2 (6 bases). CDR1 is SSHAT, CDR2 FNYEAQ, per germline (reference sequence). The CDR3 consists of 18 residues. Filled out from reference TRBV7-7 and TRBJ2-3, the complete variable domain reads GAGVSQSPRYKVTKRGQDVTLRCDPISSHATLYWYQQALGQGPEFLTYFNYEAQPDKSGLPSDRFSAERPEGSISTLTIQRTEQRDSAMYRCASSLAPGGPGSTDTQYFGPGTRLTVL.

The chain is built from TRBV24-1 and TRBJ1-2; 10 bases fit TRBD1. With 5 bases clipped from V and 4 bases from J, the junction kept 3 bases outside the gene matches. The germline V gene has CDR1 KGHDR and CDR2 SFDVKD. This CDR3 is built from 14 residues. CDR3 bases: TGTGCCACCAGTGTCGGGACAGGGGCCTATGGCTACACCTTC. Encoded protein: CATSVGTGAYGYTF.